This record concerns one T cell receptor beta chain sequence. This clonotype was detected only a few times. Which antigen it targets is not known. The sample holds no much larger clone one base away, and base qualities are not on file. The reads were generated on an Illumina HiSeq 2500. Quantitative 5'-RACE with molecular barcodes was used to prepare TCR beta libraries. The authors' pipeline ran thus. A new computational method based on a probabilistic model of VDJ rearrangement was used to identify disease-linked TCR variants. In TCRdb, the public reads were trimmed at Q25 with fastp and aligned with MiXCR, with productive beta chains retained. Duplicate CDR3 protein sequences are folded into a single record with the most common DNA and genes. The V and J calls and clone size are TCRdb's, not the authors'. This sample holds approximately 540,000 distinct CDR3 sequences; 10% to 15% were observed only once. Of the sample, nearly 7% is held by the ten largest clones.

This record comes from a study of CD8 T cells in ankylosing spondylitis (dated by TCRdb to 2017 to 2019). For the wider study: The study set out to find disease-linked TCR variants by profiling T cell receptor beta repertoires in ankylosing spondylitis patients and healthy donors. The full study cohort was made up of approximately 27 ankylosing spondylitis patients and some 100 healthy donors. Samples of peripheral blood were taken, and for ankylosing spondylitis patients, synovial fluid was collected as well. Broad study findings and their caveats: The disease-linked clones showed a CD8+ phenotype and occurred at relatively low frequencies in peripheral blood. Blood from ankylosing spondylitis patients appeared to be characterized by a TCR beta motif composed of about eight highly homologous amino acid variants. The disease-linked clones were reported as significantly enriched in matched synovial fluid samples from ankylosing spondylitis patients. Some motif variants had previously been reported in the synovial fluid and blood of reactive arthritis patients, which suggests shared mechanisms of disease initiation.

Between the V and J ends, shortened by 4 bases and 2 bases respectively, the junction contains 11 bases. The germline V gene encodes CDR1 SEHNR and CDR2 FQNEAQ (reference sequence). From the cysteine up to the phenylalanine, the CDR3 has a length of 14 residues. The only DNA kept is the CDR3, 42 bases in frame from the first base. The chain uses TRBV7-9 and TRBJ2-5, and perhaps TRBD2 as D gene, on 6 matching bases. The sequence derives from a male donor with ankylosing spondylitis. Sequencing input: blood, either unsorted or a sorted T cell fraction (not recorded which). In nucleotides, the sequence is TGTGCCAGCAGCTCCTTAGCGGAGCAAGAGACCCAGTACTTC. It is translated as CASSSLAEQETQYF.